Given below is one TCR beta chain in context. What antigen it recognizes has not been identified. Base-call qualities are not available, and no considerably larger clone is one nucleotide away. The data were obtained in a study of blood T cell repertoires in COVID-19 (TCRdb year 2020). Context from the whole study: Samples covering the acute and convalescent phases of COVID-19 were provided by collaborators in the United States, Italy and Spain. The material from the prospective study consisted of cDNA or gDNA derived from T cells, B-cell-depleted T cells, or PBMCs. Subjects who had been exposed to COVID-19, were actively infected with it, or had recovered from it provided the deeply sampled blood TCRbeta repertoires that made up the dataset. The sample metadata nearly always contained a de-identified subject ID, COVID-19 status, age in years and sex. The samples were drawn from two sources: the first 160 participants of the ongoing ImmuneRACE study, and over 1,000 subjects contributed by 6 global collaborators. A freely available public database, intended as a resource for researchers studying the immune response to SARS-CoV-2, is where the repertoires were released. HLA class I and class II types, where available, came from metadata supplied by the sample provider rather than from assay-based typing. Study-level results and caveats: The amount of clinical and demographic metadata varied by source and participant and was provided uncurated.

Participants in the prospective study were enrolled through a virtual design, were aged about 18 to 100 years, and lived in fewer than 30 United States geographic areas. In the prospective study, participants were assigned to cohorts based on the clinical history participants reported in a screening survey and a study questionnaire. ImmuneRACE Cohort 3 recovered participants were defined by two consecutive negative NP/OP PCR tests, healthcare professional clearance, or symptom resolution. In the prospective study, mobile phlebotomists collected whole blood, serum and a nasopharyngeal or oropharyngeal swab from each participant. Prospective study participants could optionally give additional blood draws and questionnaires over an approximately two-month period. Prospective study blood samples were shipped either frozen or at room temperature before DNA extraction. The CDR3 covers 15 residues, taking in both the cysteine and the phenylalanine. Just CDR3 DNA is preserved here, 45 bases in frame from base 1. Cut back by 2 bases and 2 bases, the V and J ends lie 10 bases apart. In the germline V gene, CDR1 corresponds to SGHTA and CDR2 to FQGNSA.

TCRbeta CDR3 regions were amplified from genomic DNA by means of the immunoSEQ Assay, a bias-controlled multiplex PCR. The source study handled its data this way. Nucleated cell counts per sample were estimated from amplification of reference gene primers within the assay. To quantify the absolute abundance of each unique TCRbeta CDR3 rearrangement, sequence reads were collapsed and filtered. For each sample, productive Simpson clonality was calculated by taking the square root of Simpson's diversity index across productive rearrangements. Sourced from immuneACCESS, this table was stored by TCRdb with only in-frame sequences that have V and J called. A share of the clones is absent; for the studies checked, an unresolved V gene accounts for under half, and the remainder has no known explanation. V, J and clone size are taken as reported in that table, and D and trimming were inferred from the DNA itself. This sample lists approximately 490,000 clones; about 88% were detected once. The ten top clones hold approximately 8.3% of the sample.

The clonotype originates from a woman aged 60 to 75 who had recovered from COVID-19. The specimen sequenced was PBMCs or T cells enriched from blood (not recorded which). The rearranged chain carries TRBV7-2 and TRBJ2-1, and the D gene may be TRBD2, 7 bases matching. The sequence in DNA is TGTGCCAGCAGCTTAAGGGGGGGGGCCTACAATGAGCAGTTCTTC. Translated, it reads CASSLRGGAYNEQFF.